The clone carrying this T cell receptor (beta chain) occurred many times. V was clipped by 4 bases and J by 4 bases, with 11 bases between them. Looked up from germline, CDR1 is SGHDT and CDR2 is YYEEEE. The CDR3 extends over 13 amino acids. These data come from a study of blood T cells in healthy people across ages. The second PCR ran about 6 to 12 cycles with a sample-barcoded 5' primer and J-beta primers. A template-switch adaptor that had 12 random nucleotides put a tag on each cDNA molecule. Researchers report that each sample yielded at least 2.5 million CDR3-containing paired-end reads. TCRdb re-called the 5' RACE reads through MiXCR, storing one row per CDR3 protein. The sample shows around 2 million distinct CDR3 sequences, 35% to 50% of them seen only once.

This rearrangement joins TRBV5-6 to TRBJ1-2; D gene uncertain. Sequencing was performed on blood. The TCR originated in a human donor in good health. For the CDR3, the DNA is TGTGCCAGCAGCACCCGGGTGGGCTATGGCTACACCTTC. Its translation is CASSTRVGYGYTF. Full variable domain (missing parts from reference TRBV5-6 and TRBJ1-2): DAGVTQSPTHLIKTRGQQVTLRCSPKSGHDTVSWYQQALGQGPQFIFQYYEEEERQRGNFPDRFSGHQFPNYSSELNVNALLLGDSALYLCASSTRVGYGYTFGSGTRLTVV.